A single sample gave rise to the 7 T cell receptor beta chains below, sequenced in a study of molecular identifiers for immune sequencing clone quantification (dated by TCRdb to 2016 to 2019). Receptor amplification or capture employed PCR. The sequencing machine was an Illumina HiSeq 4000. TCRdb handled the public reads itself, with Q25 trimming in fastp and clone calling in MiXCR, and kept productive beta chains. One record per CDR3 amino acid sequence lists the most common genes and DNA. The sample includes about half a million distinct CDR3 sequences, with 20% to 25% observed a single time. Jointly, the top ten make up approximately 0.84% of the sample. The sample comprised naive CD8+ T cells from blood, with Jurkat cell RNA spiked in. In the paper's terms, the cell subset or site label means: FACS-sorted CD8+CD4-CCR7+CD45RA+ naive T cells. Receptors were obtained from a human donor in good health. Some libraries in this study had Jurkat cell RNA spiked in.

This clonotype occurred many times. This chain connects TRBV29-1 to TRBJ2-7, with D maybe TRBD1 (5 bases). Trimming took 6 bases from V and 0 from J, leaving 12 bases between them. This CDR3 has 13 amino acids. Germline CDR1 is SQVTM and CDR2 is ANQGSEA. In nucleotides, the CDR3 is TGCAGCGTGATCGGACATAGCTCCTACGAGCAGTACTTC. Translated: CSVIGHSSYEQYF.

Regarding this clonotype: A read error is possible here, since a much larger clone lies one base away. The chain uses TRBV6-5 and TRBJ1-5; D is uncertain. Germline V gene sequence: CDR1 MNHEY, CDR2 SVGAGI. This CDR3 comprises 15 residues. Here the CDR3 reads CASSSDLASSQPQHF. The DNA of the CDR3 is TGTGCCAGCAGCTCCGACTTGGCGAGCAGTCAGCCCCAGCATTTT.

This clonotype has ten or more counts. The chain recombines TRBV7-9 with TRBJ1-1; 9 bases are a match to TRBD1. The germline CDR1 and CDR2 sequences are SEHNR and FQNEAQ (reference sequence). The CDR3 consists of 15 residues. J lost 0 bases, V lost 5 bases, and 4 bases had no gene match. The CDR3 DNA reads as TGTGCCAGCAGCCCGGGGACAGGGATGAACACTGAAGCTTTCTTT. Translation gives CASSPGTGMNTEAFF.

The V and J genes are TRBV19 and TRBJ2-3, with D unresolved. The CDR3 has 13 residues. Germline CDR1 is LNHDA and CDR2 is SQIVND (reference sequence). V dropped 9 bases and J dropped 0 bases, with 10 bases sitting between them. The CDR3 DNA follows: TGTGCCAGCCCAGCGCTCAGCACAGATACGCAGTATTTT. Translating it yields CASPALSTDTQYF. The full variable domain, completed using reference TRBV19 and TRBJ2-3, is DGGITQSPKYLFRKEGQNVTLSCEQNLNHDAMYWYRQDPGQGLRLIYYSQIVNDFQKGDIAEGYSVSREKKESFPLTVTSAQKNPTAFYLCASPALSTDTQYFGPGTRLTVL.

About this clonotype itself: Just one base apart from a much larger clone, this may be a read error. This rearrangement joins TRBV4-1 to TRBJ2-5; unclear D gene. Germline V gene sequence: CDR1 MGHRA, CDR2 YSYEKL. This CDR3 comprises 14 residues. The CDR3 sequence is CASSQDLNQETRYF. CDR3 nucleotides: TGCGCCAGCAGCCAAGATCTTAACCAAGAGACCCGGTACTTC.

The chain is built from TRBV7-8 and TRBJ1-4; D not resolved. In germline, CDR1 is SGHVS, CDR2 FQNEAQ. This CDR3 has 13 residues. The V and J ends lost 4 bases and 7 bases respectively, with 10 bases between them. CDR3 bases: TGTGCCAGCAGCTCAGCCAACTTTGAAAAACTGTTTTTT. It encodes CASSSANFEKLFF.

Of note for this clonotype: Germline and junction disagree at one end, which may indicate a read error. The chain couples TRBV4-2 to TRBJ1-4; 7 bases are shared with TRBD1. The CDR3 consists of 17 residues. The germline V gene encodes CDR1 LGHNA and CDR2 YNFKEQ. DNA of the CDR3: TGTGCCAGCAGCCAAGATATACAGACAGGGCCTAATGAAGAACTGTTTTTT. Translated, it gives CASSQDIQTGPNEELFF.